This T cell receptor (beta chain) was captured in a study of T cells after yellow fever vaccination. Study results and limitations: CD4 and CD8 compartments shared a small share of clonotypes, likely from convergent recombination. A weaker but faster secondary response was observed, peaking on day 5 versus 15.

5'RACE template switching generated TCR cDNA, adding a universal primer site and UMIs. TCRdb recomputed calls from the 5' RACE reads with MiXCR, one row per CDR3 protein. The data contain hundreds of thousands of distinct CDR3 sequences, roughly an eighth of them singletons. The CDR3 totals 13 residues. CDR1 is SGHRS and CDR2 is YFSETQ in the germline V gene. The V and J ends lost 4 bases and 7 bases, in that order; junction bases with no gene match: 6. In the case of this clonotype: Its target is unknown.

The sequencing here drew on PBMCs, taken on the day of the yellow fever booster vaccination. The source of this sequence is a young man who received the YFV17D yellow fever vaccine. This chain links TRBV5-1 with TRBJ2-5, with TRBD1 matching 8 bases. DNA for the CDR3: TGCGCCAGCAGCCCGACAGGGGAGGCGACCCAGTACTTC. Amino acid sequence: CASSPTGEATQYF. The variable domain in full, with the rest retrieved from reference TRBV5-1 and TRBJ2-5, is KAGVTQTPRYLIKTRGQQVTLSCSPISGHRSVSWYQQTPGQGLQFLFEYFSETQRNKGNFPGRFSGRQFSNSRSEMNVSTLELGDSALYLCASSPTGEATQYFGPGTRLLVL.